This T cell receptor beta chain was identified during a study of blood T cell repertoires in COVID-19. Study details: The study drew acute and convalescent COVID-19 samples from the United States, Italy and Spain.

The data were produced by immunoSEQ multiplex PCR, yet TCRdb's version contains in-frame clones alone and is incomplete. The sample yields about 240,000 clones, 87% seen once. The CDR3 totals 13 residues. Trimming removed 3 bases from V and 4 bases from J, with 9 bases in between. J is TRBJ1-2 and V is TRBV12-3 or TRBV12-4, with D possibly being TRBD1 (5 bases). What was sequenced was peripheral blood. This TCR derives from a man aged 55 to 69 who had recovered from COVID-19. CDR3 protein: CASSFGALYGYTF. The CDR3 DNA is TGTGCCAGCAGTTTTGGGGCTCTCTATGGCTACACCTTC.